Below are 16 T cell receptor beta chains sequenced from a single sample in a study of CD8 T cells in Susac syndrome. After extraction with the RNeasy kit, roughly 0.5 to 1 ug of the RNA was reverse transcribed using random hexamers. TCRdb recomputed calls from the immunoSEQ multiplex PCR reads with MiXCR, one row per CDR3 protein. Here the sample spans about 200,000 distinct CDR3 sequences, over 85% being singletons. Sequencing was performed on CD4+ T cells from PBMCs. The source of these receptors is a human donor in good health.

The chain has TRBV4-1 and TRBJ2-3, with 13 positions matching TRBD2. The CDR3 is made up of 16 amino acids. Looked up from germline, CDR1 is MGHRA and CDR2 is YSYEKL. The trim removed 3 bases at V and 2 bases at J, leaving 2 bases unmatched. The CDR3 here is CASSQTSGGLTDTQYF. CDR3 coding DNA: TGCGCCAGCAGCCAGACTAGCGGGGGGCTCACAGATACGCAGTATTTT.

The chain couples TRBV20-1 to TRBJ2-1; D is ambiguous. The germline CDR1 and CDR2 sequences are DFQATT and SNEGSKA (reference sequence). Trimming removed 6 bases at V and 0 bases at J, with 9 bases between. The length of the CDR3 is 13 residues. As DNA, the CDR3 is TGCAGTGCCGAGGACCGCTCCTACAATGAGCAGTTCTTC. Its translation is CSAEDRSYNEQFF.

The chain has TRBV30 and TRBJ1-2; D unresolved. Germline CDR1 is GTSNPN and CDR2 is SVGIG (reference sequence). This CDR3 has 12 residues. V lost 1 base and J 4 bases, leaving 7 bases between the germline ends. This chain's CDR3 is CAWSEGSYGYTF. The CDR3 DNA reads TGTGCCTGGAGTGAGGGATCCTATGGCTACACCTTC.

The chain employs TRBV12-3 or TRBV12-4 and TRBJ2-5; D perhaps matches TRBD1 (6 bases). The CDR3 runs 14 residues. V was trimmed by 5 bases and J by 2 bases, leaving 12 bases between them. The CDR3 coding sequence is TGTGCCAGCAGTCCCCGGACAGATCAAGAGACCCAGTACTTC. This encodes CASSPRTDQETQYF.

The chain employs TRBV2 and TRBJ1-5; perhaps TRBD1 as D (5 bases). Trimming pared 7 bases from V and 3 bases from J, leaving 16 bases between. Germline assignment: CDR1 SNHLY and CDR2 FYNNEI. There are 15 residues in the CDR3. The CDR3 region is CASKAGYANNQPQHF. The CDR3 DNA follows: TGTGCCAGCAAGGCAGGGTATGCGAACAATCAGCCCCAGCATTTT.

This clonotype was seen a single time. The chain couples TRBV29-1 to TRBJ1-2, with D tentatively TRBD1 (5 bases). The CDR3 runs 14 residues. CDR1 is SQVTM, CDR2 ANQGSEA, per germline. The V end was cut by 3 bases, the J end by 6 bases, with 17 bases between. The DNA for the CDR3 is TGCAGCGTTGAGGCCAGGGAGACTATCGATGGCTACACCTTC. Its translation is CSVEARETIDGYTF.

The rearrangement joins TRBV12-3 or TRBV12-4 to TRBJ2-5; possibly TRBD2 for D (5 bases). CDR3 size: 14 residues. V was shortened by 4 bases and J by 4 bases, with 13 bases between the two germline ends. CDR3 in amino acids: CASSSTTAGETQYF. CDR3 coding DNA: TGTGCCAGCAGTTCGACGACGGCGGGAGAGACCCAGTACTTC.

The chain has TRBV9 and TRBJ1-2; D gene unclear. The germline V gene has CDR1 SGDLS and CDR2 YYNGEE. V lost 3 bases and J lost 6, with 12 bases in between. CDR3 size: 13 residues. The CDR3 bases are TGTGCCAGCAGCGAAAACCCACAGAATGGCTACACCTTC. As protein: CASSENPQNGYTF. The full variable domain, in which reference TRBV9 and TRBJ1-2 provide the parts outside the CDR3, is DSGVTQTPKHLITATGQRVTLRCSPRSGDLSVYWYQQSLDQGLQFLIQYYNGEERAKGNILERFSAQQFPDLHSELNLSSLELGDSALYFCASSENPQNGYTFGSGTRLTVV.

J is TRBJ2-1 and V is TRBV25-1; D gene ambiguous. CDR1 MGHDK and CDR2 SYGVNS come from the germline V gene. The V end lost 1 base, the J end lost 9 bases, and 10 bases lay between the germline ends. CDR3 length equals 13 residues. The CDR3 reads CASSEFGPFEQFF. CDR3 nucleotide sequence: TGTGCCAGCAGTGAATTTGGGCCGTTTGAGCAGTTCTTC.

The chain carries TRBV2 and TRBJ1-5; TRBD1 aligns across 7 bases. The trim removed 4 bases at V and 9 bases at J, leaving 12 bases unmatched. The CDR3 sequence is 15 residues long. Germline CDR1 reads SNHLY; CDR2 reads FYNNEI. CDR3 region: CASSGDQGGTPPQHF. In nucleotides, the CDR3 is TGTGCCAGCAGTGGAGACCAGGGGGGGACACCGCCCCAGCATTTT.

The chain carries TRBV3-1 and TRBJ1-5, with 10 positions matching TRBD1. The CDR3 runs 16 residues. With 1 base clipped from V and 6 bases from J, the junction kept 6 bases outside the gene matches. CDR1 is LGHDT and CDR2 is YNNKEL in the germline V gene (reference sequence). The CDR3 protein is CASSQGGTGAAQPQHF. The CDR3, as DNA: TGTGCCAGCAGCCAAGGGGGGACAGGGGCGGCTCAGCCCCAGCATTTT.

The rearrangement uses TRBV12-3 or TRBV12-4 and TRBJ2-5; 7 bases fit TRBD1. This CDR3 region has 13 residues. Trimming took 6 bases from V and 3 from J; bases not matched to a gene: 4. CDR3 DNA: TGTGCCAGCAGGACCGGGACAGAAGAGACCCAGTACTTC. Amino acids: CASRTGTEETQYF.

The rearrangement links TRBV28 to TRBJ2-5; D remains ambiguous. This CDR3 contains 13 residues. Trimming left V 7 bases short and J 0 bases short, with 9 bases between. Germline V gene sequence: CDR1 MDHEN, CDR2 SYDVKM. For the CDR3, the DNA is TGTGCCAGCATTGCTTTGAACCAAGAGACCCAGTACTTC. This sequence encodes CASIALNQETQYF.

This clonotype was observed once. This sequence joins TRBV19 and TRBJ1-2, with unresolved D. Trimming stripped 5 bases from V and 3 bases from J, with 4 bases between. The CDR3 runs 11 residues. CDR1 LNHDA and CDR2 SQIVND come from the germline V gene (reference sequence). The CDR3 is CASSWDYGYTF. The CDR3 nucleotides are TGTGCCAGTAGTTGGGACTATGGCTACACCTTC.

The V and J genes are TRBV29-1 and TRBJ2-3; 10 nucleotides align to TRBD1. The CDR3 spans 17 residues. V shed 1 base, J shed 2 bases, and the junction held 9 bases outside the gene matches. Germline CDR1 reads SQVTM; CDR2 reads ANQGSEA. CDR3 sequence reads: CSVEGVPGQGNTDTQYF. The CDR3 coding sequence is TGCAGCGTTGAAGGAGTCCCGGGACAGGGGAACACAGATACGCAGTATTTT.

This rearrangement joins TRBV5-1 to TRBJ2-1, with D perhaps matching TRBD2 (6 bases). Per the germline V gene, CDR1 is SGHRS and CDR2 is YFSETQ. The CDR3 length is 14 residues. With 4 bases removed from V and 7 bases from J, the gap between germline ends came to 15 bases. This CDR3 is CASSEGGSLNEQFF. The CDR3 coding sequence is TGCGCCAGCAGCGAGGGAGGCTCTTTGAATGAGCAGTTCTTC.